A few counts support the clone carrying this T cell receptor (beta chain). The V and J ends lost 0 bases and 7 bases respectively, with 10 bases between them. From germline, CDR1 is KGHSH and CDR2 LQKENI. This CDR3 spans 14 amino acids. TCRdb reanalysed the RT-PCR reads using MiXCR and keeps one entry per CDR3 protein. The sample contains more than 600,000 distinct CDR3 sequences, approximately 14% of which appear only once. Sequenced material: memory CD4+ T cells from blood. This rearrangement joins TRBV18 to TRBJ2-1, with D possibly being TRBD2 (5 bases). The clonotype comes from a female donor in good health, serving as a healthy control. This CDR3 reads CASSPPNPGNEQFF. As DNA, the CDR3 is TGTGCCAGCTCACCACCTAATCCGGGGAATGAGCAGTTCTTC.